Presented here are 20 T cell receptor beta chains from one specimen sequenced in a study of T cell changes during pregnancy in multiple sclerosis. Some clones are missing from TCRdb's copy, which holds only in-frame ones; the method was immunoSEQ multiplex PCR. Here the sample spans about 50,000 clones, approximately 94% being singletons. Sequencing used CD4+ T cells from peripheral blood mononuclear cells, obtained before pregnancy. These receptors were collected from a female donor with multiple sclerosis, enrolled in a pregnancy study.

There are a few counts of this clone. This chain connects TRBV21-1 to TRBJ2-1; TRBD2 is the table's D call, not checked against the DNA. TRBV21-1 is an annotated pseudogene. CDR3 length: 14 residues. The DNA of the CDR3 is TGTGCCACCAGGGGCCCTGGCGGGGCGATCGAGCAGTTCTTC. It is translated as CATRGPGGAIEQFF.

The chain couples TRBV29-1 to TRBJ1-1; 7 nucleotides line up with TRBD1. CDR1 SQVTM and CDR2 ANQGSEA come from the germline V gene. After removal of 7 bases from V and 4 bases from J, the junction contained 12 bases not matched to a gene. The CDR3 is 14 amino acids. CDR3 nucleotides: TGCAGCGGAGAAACGACAGGGATAGGCACTGAAGCTTTCTTT. This encodes CSGETTGIGTEAFF.

V gene TRBV5-1 combines with J gene TRBJ2-7; TRBD1 aligns across 8 bases. J gave up 5 bases and V 0 bases, and 4 bases lay outside the gene matches. Germline V lookup: CDR1 SGHRS, CDR2 YFSETQ. There are 14 residues in the CDR3. For the CDR3, the DNA is TGCGCCAGCAGCTTGGGACAGGGGTGGGACGAGCAGTACTTC. It yields the protein CASSLGQGWDEQYF. Full variable domain (outside the CDR3, taken from reference TRBV5-1 and TRBJ2-7): KAGVTQTPRYLIKTRGQQVTLSCSPISGHRSVSWYQQTPGQGLQFLFEYFSETQRNKGNFPGRFSGRQFSNSRSEMNVSTLELGDSALYLCASSLGQGWDEQYFGPGTRLTVT.

This sequence joins TRBV7-2 and TRBJ1-4; D perhaps matches TRBD1 (6 bases). Germline V CDR1 and CDR2: SGHTA, FQGNSA. The CDR3 length is 15 residues. Between the trimmed V and J ends, which lost 5 bases and 8 bases, there was a span of 18 bases. The CDR3 bases are TGTGCCAGCAGCCGGGAAGCGGGGGCCAAAGAAAAACTGTTTTTT. It specifies CASSREAGAKEKLFF.

This clone was recorded a few times. The chain links TRBV30 to TRBJ1-4; D is unresolved. CDR1 and CDR2 (germline): GTSNPN, SVGIG (reference sequence). The ends were cut back, 5 bases at V and 2 bases at J, with 9 bases in the middle. This CDR3 contains 13 residues. CDR3 nucleotide sequence: TGTGCCTGGGGTGGGCAGACTAATGAAAAACTGTTTTTT. Residues: CAWGGQTNEKLFF.

The V gene is TRBV5-4, the J gene TRBJ1-1; a weak D match, TRBD1 (5 bases). The CDR3 consists of 15 residues. V shed 0 bases and J shed 0 bases, with 9 bases lying between them. CDR1 SGHNT and CDR2 YYREEE come from the germline V gene (reference sequence). The CDR3 region is CASSLDPGLNTEAFF. CDR3 sequence (DNA): TGTGCCAGCAGCTTGGATCCAGGGTTGAACACTGAAGCTTTCTTT.

The CDR3 nucleotides are TGTGCCACCTTACAAATTGGTCCCGGGACAGGGTCCAAAAACATTCAGTACTTC. This sequence encodes CATLQIGPGTGSKNIQYF. This chain joins TRBV28 and TRBJ2-4; TRBD1 matches at 9 bases. The CDR3 totals 18 residues. CDR1 is MDHEN, CDR2 SYDVKM, per germline. V shed 10 bases, J shed 2 bases, and the junction held 18 bases outside the gene matches. The complete variable domain, with remaining parts taken from reference TRBV28 and TRBJ2-4, reads DVKVTQSSRYLVKRTGEKVFLECVQDMDHENMFWYRQDPGLGLRLIYFSYDVKMKEKGDIPEGYSVSREKKERFSLILESASTNQTSMYLCATLQIGPGTGSKNIQYFGAGTRLSVL.

J is TRBJ1-2 and V is TRBV7-8, with 7 bases identical to TRBD1. Germline values: CDR1 SGHVS, CDR2 FQNEAQ. This CDR3 has 14 amino acids. Trimming cost V 5 bases and J 4 bases; bases outside gene matches: 7. DNA for the CDR3: TGTGCCAGCAGCCAGGATGGGACAGCCTATGGCTACACCTTC. This translates into CASSQDGTAYGYTF.

This clone was observed once. The chain is built from TRBV7-9 and TRBJ2-1; TRBD2 matches 9 bases. V shed 5 bases, J shed 2 bases, and the junction held 7 bases outside the gene matches. CDR3 length: 16 residues. The germline gives CDR1 SEHNR, CDR2 FQNEAQ (reference sequence). In DNA, the CDR3 is TGTGCCAGCAGCACCCCTAGCGGGGACACCTACAATGAGCAGTTCTTC. Translation gives CASSTPSGDTYNEQFF.

J is TRBJ2-5 and V is TRBV28, with D uncertain. The J call may be in error: the DNA end matches TRBJ2-7 better. Germline loops: CDR1 MDHEN, CDR2 SYDVKM. The CDR3 sequence is 11 residues long. The CDR3 sequence is CASSYRVEQYF. The CDR3 bases are TGTGCCAGCAGTTACCGGGTCGAGCAGTACTTC.

This clone was recorded a few times. The rearrangement uses TRBV7-8 and TRBJ1-1, with no clear D. V lost 4 bases to trimming and J lost 3 bases, with 15 bases between them. CDR1 is SGHVS and CDR2 is FQNEAQ in the germline V gene. The CDR3 spans 15 residues. The CDR3 here is CASSSVGLGDTEAFF. The CDR3 coding sequence is TGTGCCAGCAGCTCAGTCGGGTTAGGAGACACTGAAGCTTTCTTT.

The V and J genes are TRBV18 and TRBJ2-1; TRBD1 matches at 9 bases. The CDR3 consists of 15 residues. After removal of 3 bases from V and 7 bases from J, the junction contained 7 bases not matched to a gene. Germline CDR1 KGHSH, CDR2 LQKENI. The CDR3 sequence is CASSPRDRVKNEQFF. The DNA of the CDR3 is TGTGCCAGCTCACCCCGGGACAGGGTGAAAAATGAGCAGTTCTTC.

As DNA, the CDR3 is TGTGCTAGTGGTTTGGCTAGCACAGATACGCAGTATTTT. As protein: CASGLASTDTQYF. The genes are TRBV12-5 and TRBJ2-3; D unclear. V was clipped by 1 base and J by 0 bases, with 2 bases between them. The germline gives CDR1 LGHNT, CDR2 FRNRAP. CDR3 length: 13 residues.

The V gene is TRBV18, the J gene TRBJ2-7, with TRBD2 as a possible D gene (5 bases). Germline loops: CDR1 KGHSH, CDR2 LQKENI. The CDR3 totals 12 residues. Trimming pared 4 bases from V and 5 bases from J, leaving 9 bases between. The CDR3 here is CASSRAGHEQYF. The CDR3 coding sequence is TGTGCCAGCTCACGGGCGGGCCACGAGCAGTACTTC.

The chain is built from TRBV28 and TRBJ1-1, with a weak D call TRBD1 (5 bases). Trimming stripped 8 bases from V and 1 base from J, with 11 bases between. There are 13 residues in the CDR3. CDR1 and CDR2 from the germline V gene are MDHEN and SYDVKM. The CDR3 DNA follows: TGTGCCAGCCGGGGGAGAGGGAACACTGAAGCTTTCTTT. Amino acid sequence: CASRGRGNTEAFF. The full variable domain, in which reference TRBV28 and TRBJ1-1 provide the parts outside the CDR3, is DVKVTQSSRYLVKRTGEKVFLECVQDMDHENMFWYRQDPGLGLRLIYFSYDVKMKEKGDIPEGYSVSREKKERFSLILESASTNQTSMYLCASRGRGNTEAFFGQGTRLTVV.

The chain links TRBV7-2 to TRBJ1-2; possible D gene TRBD1, 5 bases. Germline assignment: CDR1 SGHTA and CDR2 FQGNSA. The V and J ends lost 5 bases and 7 bases respectively, with 17 bases between them. The CDR3 runs to 14 residues. This CDR3 is CASSPSVGGRGYTF. In DNA, the CDR3 is TGTGCCAGCAGCCCGAGCGTCGGGGGACGTGGCTACACCTTC.

The rearrangement joins TRBV19 to TRBJ1-2, with D uncertain. Germline-derived CDR1 and CDR2 are LNHDA and SQIVND (reference sequence). The CDR3 is 10 amino acids. Trimming stripped 11 bases from V and 3 bases from J, with 7 bases between. The CDR3, as DNA: TGTGCCTCGAGGGACTATGGCTACACCTTC. This codes for CASRDYGYTF. Variable domain in full (rest from reference TRBV19 and TRBJ1-2): DGGITQSPKYLFRKEGQNVTLSCEQNLNHDAMYWYRQDPGQGLRLIYYSQIVNDFQKGDIAEGYSVSREKKESFPLTVTSAQKNPTAFYLCASRDYGYTFGSGTRLTVV.

The chain employs TRBV28 and TRBJ1-2, with D possibly TRBD1 on 5 matching bases. The CDR3 runs to 12 residues. V was trimmed by 9 bases and J by 4 bases, leaving 12 bases between them. Germline V gives CDR1 MDHEN, CDR2 SYDVKM. The CDR3 DNA follows: TGTGCCAGTTTGGGGCACCGCTATGGCTACACCTTC. Protein product: CASLGHRYGYTF.

The gene calls are TRBV4-1 and TRBJ1-2; TRBD1 aligns across 7 bases. Germline CDR1 MGHRA, CDR2 YSYEKL. The CDR3 loop spans 15 amino acids. Trimming removed 3 bases from V and 5 bases from J; junction bases left unmatched: 9. In nucleotides, the CDR3 is TGCGCCAGCAGCCACCCCGACAGGGCCCATTATGGCTACACCTTC. Encoded protein: CASSHPDRAHYGYTF.

In its sample, this clone was seen a few times. The genes are TRBV9 and TRBJ2-3; 10 positions match TRBD2. The germline V gene has CDR1 SGDLS and CDR2 YYNGEE. The CDR3 totals 16 residues. J lost 1 base, V lost 2 bases, and 4 bases had no gene match. The CDR3 bases are TGTGCCAGCAGCGTGAGTCTAGCGGGAGGCACAGATACGCAGTATTTT. It yields the protein CASSVSLAGGTDTQYF.